This note documents a single T cell receptor beta chain sequence. The CDR3 has 15 amino acids. Germline CDR1 MNHEY, CDR2 SMNVEV (reference sequence). Germline trimming cut 3 bases from V and 6 bases from J; bases unmatched to any gene: 6. The data are from a study of blood T cell repertoires in COVID-19. Looking at the study overall: Some COVID-19 samples were acute and others convalescent; all came from the United States, Italy and Spain. T cells, B-cell-depleted T cells, or PBMCs supplied cDNA or gDNA.

In the original processing: Amplification with reference gene primers provided the estimates of nucleated cell counts. The table came from immunoSEQ multiplex PCR; TCRdb's copy has only in-frame clones and leaves some out. From that table come the V and J calls and clone size; the DNA was used to work out D and trimming. The data hold roughly 49,000 clones, with approximately 83% observed a single time. V gene TRBV27 combines with J gene TRBJ2-3; 10 bases are shared with TRBD2. This clonotype was sampled from a middle-aged man with acute or convalescent COVID-19. Sequencing input: peripheral blood. The CDR3, as DNA: TGTGCCAGCAGTTTTTTGAGCGGGGGGGCCGATACGCAGTATTTT. Amino acid sequence: CASSFLSGGADTQYF.